Included here is one TCR beta chain sequence, with context. The ends were cut back, 5 bases at V and 1 base at J, with 14 bases in the middle. The V gene's germline CDR1 is SEHNR and CDR2 FQNEAQ (reference sequence). This CDR3 is 15 amino acids long. The data were taken from a study of blood T cell repertoires in COVID-19. Study background: Samples taken during acute and convalescent COVID-19 were collected in the United States, Italy and Spain. Sample material is recorded as cDNA or gDNA derived from T cells, B-cell-depleted T cells, or PBMCs.

Original data processing: Counts of nucleated cells, estimated from reference gene primer amplification, were obtained. Sequencing was performed with immunoSEQ multiplex PCR; in TCRdb, only in-frame clones are kept and a portion is missing. V and J calls and clone size are given by that table; D and trimming were obtained from the DNA. The table records some 73,000 clones, approximately 89% of them present only once. This sequence joins TRBV7-9 and TRBJ2-5; TRBD1 might be the D (6 bases). The clonotype originates from a woman of 80 years or more with active or convalescent COVID-19. Sample: peripheral blood. DNA of the CDR3: TGTGCCAGCAGCGCAGACAGGAGGCTCCAAGAGACCCAGTACTTC. The encoded protein is CASSADRRLQETQYF.